This TCR beta chain was observed in a study of cytomegalovirus exposure and HLA in healthy donors. The V end lost 0 bases, the J end lost 0 bases, and 10 bases lay between the germline ends. CDR1 is SGHRS, CDR2 YFSETQ, per germline. The CDR3 is 16 residues long. Findings of the study overall: Diagnosis of cytomegalovirus status made by the classifier reportedly showed high specificity and sensitivity.

These donors were members of the roughly 120-subject validation cohort, a group separate from the approximately 640-subject first cohort. On this clone itself: Its antigen is currently unknown.

The data were produced by immunoSEQ multiplex PCR, yet TCRdb's version contains in-frame clones alone and is incomplete. Altogether 200,000 or so clones are present, around 80% being singletons, with the ten largest covering roughly 13%. The sequencing input was PBMCs. The chain combines TRBV5-1 with TRBJ2-1, with a tentative D call TRBD2 (5 bases). This TCR was sampled from a young woman in good health and CMV-seropositive. CDR3 coding DNA: TGCGCCAGCAGCTTGGCATTCAGCGGCTCCTACAATGAGCAGTTCTTC. Residues: CASSLAFSGSYNEQFF.